This T cell receptor (beta chain) is drawn from a study of tumor-infiltrating lymphocytes in localized non-small cell lung cancer. At the level of the study: Each patient gave resected tumor and non-adjacent uninvolved lung tissue.

This CDR3 comprises 12 residues. The V end was cut by 11 bases, the J end by 2 bases, with 12 bases between. Germline V CDR1 and CDR2: MNHEY, SVGAGI. Findings and caveats of the study: TCRbeta sequencing showed higher T cell infiltration in tumors than uninvolved lung. TCR sequencing covered a subset of patients with enough tissue.

Notes on this clone: What it binds is not known.

Method: immunoSEQ multiplex PCR; TCRdb's copy keeps in-frame clones and lacks some. The table has 15,000 to 16,000 clones, around 66% seen once. Sample: lung tumor tissue. The receptor was derived from a human donor with non-small cell lung cancer. This chain links TRBV6-5 with TRBJ1-2; D may be TRBD1 (5 bases). The CDR3 DNA is TGTGCCGCCGTCGGGGGGAACTATGGCTACACCTTC. Protein product: CAAVGGNYGYTF.